This T cell receptor beta chain was documented in a study of T cells in Graves' hyperthyroidism and ophthalmopathy. Points from the study as a whole: A 13 V-J model separated ophthalmopathy from stable hyperthyroidism. Blood also carried most thyroid clonotypes expanded above 0.001.

Together with thyroid ultrasound, orbital computed tomography, serum thyroxine and TRAb, clinical symptoms were used for diagnoses. Ten or more counts support this clonotype. No antigen is known for it. Regions amplified from RNA transcripts were the TCR beta CDR3 regions. When the TCR CDR3 underwent first-round RT-PCR, the HTBI primer set was used. TCRdb re-called the multiplex PCR reads through MiXCR, storing one row per CDR3 protein. Of hundreds of thousands of distinct CDR3 sequences listed, 14% to 15% are singletons. The sequence was collected from a woman between 35 and 50 years old with Graves' ophthalmopathy. The sequenced sample consisted of blood.

CDR3 nucleotides: TGTGCCAGCACTCCGGCCCCCCCACGAGGCTACACCTTC. It yields the protein CASTPAPPRGYTF. The chain has TRBV11-2 and TRBJ1-2; D is uncertain. V lost 7 bases to trimming and J lost 8 bases, with 17 bases between them. Germline loops: CDR1 SGHAT, CDR2 FQNNGV. This CDR3 is 13 amino acids long.